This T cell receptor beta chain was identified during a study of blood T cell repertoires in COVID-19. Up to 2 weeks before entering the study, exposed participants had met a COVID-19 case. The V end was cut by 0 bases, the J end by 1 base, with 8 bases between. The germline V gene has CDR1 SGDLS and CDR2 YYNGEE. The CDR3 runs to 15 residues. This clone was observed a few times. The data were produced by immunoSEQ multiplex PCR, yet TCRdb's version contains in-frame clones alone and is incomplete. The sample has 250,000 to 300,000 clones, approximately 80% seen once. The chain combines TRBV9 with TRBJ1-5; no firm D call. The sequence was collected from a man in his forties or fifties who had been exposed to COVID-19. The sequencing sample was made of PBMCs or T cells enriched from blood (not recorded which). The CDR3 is CASSVGGISNQPQHF. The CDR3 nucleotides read TGTGCCAGCAGCGTAGGAGGGATCAGCAATCAGCCCCAGCATTTT.